Each of the 10 T cell receptor beta chains below was sequenced from the same sample in a study of blood T cell repertoires in COVID-19. Assay used: immunoSEQ multiplex PCR; TCRdb lists only in-frame clones, some missing. The data hold about 34,000 clones, with 75% to 80% observed a single time. Material: peripheral blood. The receptors derive from a human donor in a cohort sampled during active COVID-19.

This chain connects TRBV6-5 to TRBJ2-7; the D gene is possibly TRBD1 (5 bases). The germline V and J ends were trimmed by 10 bases and 0 bases, with 16 bases remaining between them. The length of the CDR3 is 14 residues. The germline V gene has CDR1 MNHEY and CDR2 SVGAGI. CDR3 region: CATRQTQTSYEQYF. CDR3 nucleotide sequence: TGTGCCACCCGACAGACCCAGACCTCCTACGAGCAGTACTTC.

This chain links TRBV30 with TRBJ2-7; D perhaps matches TRBD1 (5 bases). V lost 7 bases and J 3 bases, leaving 16 bases between the germline ends. Germline loops: CDR1 GTSNPN, CDR2 SVGIG (reference sequence). CDR3 length: 13 amino acids. CDR3 protein: CAFSLGLFYEQYF. The CDR3 DNA sequence: TGTGCCTTTTCACTGGGGCTATTCTACGAGCAGTACTTC.

The rearrangement joins TRBV24-1 to TRBJ2-1; a weak D match, TRBD1 (5 bases). V lost 3 bases, J lost 6 bases, and 14 bases lay in between. This CDR3 is 15 amino acids long. The V gene's germline CDR1 is KGHDR and CDR2 SFDVKD. The CDR3 nucleotides are TGTGCCACCAGTGATCCGACAGATCCCGGCAATGAGCAGTTCTTC. Encoded protein: CATSDPTDPGNEQFF.

The chain joins TRBV5-4 to TRBJ2-5, with 8 positions matching TRBD2. J gave up 1 base and V 4 bases, and 6 bases lay outside the gene matches. CDR1 is SGHNT and CDR2 is YYREEE in the germline V gene (reference sequence). The CDR3 spans 15 residues. The CDR3 region is CASSGWAGGQETQYF. The CDR3, as DNA: TGTGCCAGCAGCGGGTGGGCGGGGGGCCAAGAGACCCAGTACTTC. Together with reference TRBV5-4 and TRBJ2-5, the CDR3 gives the full variable domain: ETGVTQSPTHLIKTRGQQVTLRCSSQSGHNTVSWYQQALGQGPQFIFQYYREEENGRGNFPPRFSGLQFPNYSSELNVNALELDDSALYLCASSGWAGGQETQYFGPGTRLLVL.

The chain has TRBV9 and TRBJ1-1; tentatively, D is TRBD1 (6 bases). Germline V gene lookup returns CDR1 SGDLS and CDR2 YYNGEE. V lost 1 base and J lost 5, with 9 bases in between. The CDR3 runs 13 residues. The CDR3 DNA reads TGTGCCAGCAGCGTAACAGGGTGGACTGAAGCTTTCTTT. Protein sequence: CASSVTGWTEAFF. The entire variable domain, with the rest obtained from reference TRBV9 and TRBJ1-1, is as follows: DSGVTQTPKHLITATGQRVTLRCSPRSGDLSVYWYQQSLDQGLQFLIQYYNGEERAKGNILERFSAQQFPDLHSELNLSSLELGDSALYFCASSVTGWTEAFFGQGTRLTVV.

J is TRBJ2-1 and V is TRBV18, with 9 nucleotides matching TRBD1. This CDR3 is built from 15 residues. The germline V gene encodes CDR1 KGHSH and CDR2 LQKENI. Trimming at V came to 5 bases and at J to 7 bases, leaving 9 bases not matched to a gene. The CDR3 sequence: CASSSDRGLGNEQFF. Here the CDR3 DNA reads TGTGCCAGCTCATCGGACAGGGGTCTTGGGAATGAGCAGTTCTTC. Filled out from reference TRBV18 and TRBJ2-1, the complete variable domain reads NAGVMQNPRHLVRRRGQEARLRCSPMKGHSHVYWYRQLPEEGLKFMVYLQKENIIDESGMPKERFSAEFPKEGPSILRIQQVVRGDSAAYFCASSSDRGLGNEQFFGPGTRLTVL.

This clone was observed a handful of times. V usage is TRBV7-3 and J usage is TRBJ2-3, with D possibly matching TRBD1 (6 bases). Germline values: CDR1 SGHTA, CDR2 FQGTGA. The CDR3 has 15 residues. V dropped 5 bases and J dropped 2 bases, with 14 bases sitting between them. CDR3 region: CASSPDRTNTDTQYF. For the CDR3, the DNA is TGTGCCAGCAGCCCAGACAGGACCAACACAGATACGCAGTATTTT. The whole variable domain, filled in from reference TRBV7-3 and TRBJ2-3, reads GAGVSQTPSNKVTEKGKYVELRCDPISGHTALYWYRQSLGQGPEFLIYFQGTGAADDSGLPNDRFFAVRPEGSVSTLKIQRTERGDSAVYLCASSPDRTNTDTQYFGPGTRLTVL.

The chain couples TRBV11-3 to TRBJ2-3; D unresolved. Trimming pared 5 bases from V and 0 bases from J, leaving 9 bases between. The CDR3 runs to 14 residues. From germline, CDR1 is SGHNT and CDR2 YENEEA. Here the CDR3 reads CASSLDSSTDTQYF. Written as DNA, the CDR3 is TGTGCCAGCAGCCTCGACTCCAGCACAGATACGCAGTATTTT.

This chain uses TRBV4-1 with TRBJ2-1; TRBD2 might be the D (6 bases). V dropped 1 base and J dropped 4 bases, with 20 bases sitting between them. Looked up from germline, CDR1 is MGHRA and CDR2 is YSYEKL. The CDR3 runs 18 residues. Here the CDR3 DNA reads TGCGCCAGCAGCCAAGTAGGCGAGTTGGTAGCGGTTTACAATGAGCAGTTCTTC. This sequence encodes CASSQVGELVAVYNEQFF.

The CDR3 spells CASSPPGGGYGYTF. CDR3 DNA: TGTGCCAGCAGTCCCCCAGGGGGAGGCTATGGCTACACCTTC. This chain links TRBV28 with TRBJ1-2; TRBD1 agrees at 7 bases. Germline V gene sequence: CDR1 MDHEN, CDR2 SYDVKM. The CDR3 loop spans 14 amino acids. With 5 bases clipped from V and 4 bases from J, the junction kept 7 bases outside the gene matches.